This entry lists 24 T cell receptor beta chains sequenced from one sample in a study of PD-L1 blockade in urothelial cancer. Time point: pretreatment peripheral blood. Profiling relied on immunoSEQ multiplex PCR, and the TCRdb table lists in-frame clones only, not all of them. This sample has about 76,000 clones, with roughly 90% found just once. The source was PBMCs, collected around atezolizumab (anti-PD-L1) treatment. The origin of the receptors is a man between 65 and 85 years old with urothelial cancer.

The chain carries TRBV11-2 and TRBJ1-1; D gene ambiguous. This CDR3 region has 15 residues. Germline lookup yields CDR1 SGHAT and CDR2 FQNNGV. Trimming shortened V by 5 bases and J by 1 base, and 14 bases separated the two germline ends. CDR3 sequence (DNA): TGTGCCAGCAGCCCGTCATCACAGACGAACACTGAAGCTTTCTTT. As protein: CASSPSSQTNTEAFF.

This sequence joins TRBV29-1 and TRBJ2-1; TRBD2 matches at 13 bases. The CDR3 totals 22 residues. Germline values: CDR1 SQVTM, CDR2 ANQGSEA. Trimming cost V 0 bases and J 1 base; bases outside gene matches: 18. The CDR3 sequence: CSVEDPGRPGLAGKKSYNEQFF. CDR3 bases: TGCAGCGTTGAAGATCCGGGACGGCCGGGACTAGCGGGAAAAAAGTCCTACAATGAGCAGTTCTTC.

The gene calls are TRBV7-6 and TRBJ2-2; no firm D call. The CDR3 contains 14 residues. With 2 bases removed from V and 0 bases from J, the gap between germline ends came to 4 bases. CDR1 SGHVS and CDR2 FNYEAQ come from the germline V gene. CDR3 protein: CASSLIANTGELFF. The DNA of the CDR3 is TGTGCCAGCAGCTTAATAGCGAACACCGGGGAGCTGTTTTTT.

The rearrangement links TRBV19 to TRBJ2-7, with 8 nucleotides matching TRBD2. J was trimmed by 6 bases and V by 1 base; bases with no gene match: 5. This CDR3 region has 14 residues. Germline assignment: CDR1 LNHDA and CDR2 SQIVND (reference sequence). Here the CDR3 DNA reads TGTGCCAGTAGTATAGGAGCGGGAGTTGGCGAGCAGTACTTC. Translation gives CASSIGAGVGEQYF.

V gene TRBV30 combines with J gene TRBJ2-5, with a weak D call TRBD2 (5 bases). Germline V gene data show CDR1 as GTSNPN and CDR2 as SVGIG (reference sequence). The CDR3 sequence is 12 residues long. Deletions cut 4 bases from V and 4 bases from J, with 10 bases between. The CDR3 nucleotides are TGTGCCTGGAATGTGGGAGTAGAGACCCAGTACTTC. It codes for CAWNVGVETQYF. The variable domain in full, with the rest retrieved from reference TRBV30 and TRBJ2-5, is SQTIHQWPATLVQPVGSPLSLECTVEGTSNPNLYWYRQAAGRGLQLLFYSVGIGQISSEVPQNLSASRPQDRQFILSSKKLLLSDSGFYLCAWNVGVETQYFGPGTRLLVL.

The chain carries TRBV28 and TRBJ1-1; the match to TRBD1 covers 9 bases. The CDR3 length is 14 residues. V trimming: 8 bases; J trimming: 6 bases; junction bases outside the gene matches: 10. Germline V gene sequence: CDR1 MDHEN, CDR2 SYDVKM. CDR3 residues: CASQLPRTGAEAFF. The CDR3 bases are TGTGCCAGCCAACTCCCCCGGACAGGGGCTGAAGCTTTCTTT.

This clone was found a few times. Here the CDR3 reads CASSPGGGLYEQYF. Written as DNA, the CDR3 is TGTGCCAGCAGCCCCGGGGGGGGCCTCTACGAGCAGTACTTC. This chain connects TRBV7-9 to TRBJ2-7; 8 positions agree with TRBD2. The junction had 6 bases not matched to a gene; V was cut back by 5 bases and J by 3 bases. The CDR3 loop spans 14 amino acids. Per the germline V gene, CDR1 is SEHNR and CDR2 is FQNEAQ (reference sequence).

The chain joins TRBV2 to TRBJ2-2; 9 bases map to TRBD1. Germline lookup yields CDR1 SNHLY and CDR2 FYNNEI. Unmatched junction bases numbered 3, after V lost 9 bases and J lost 4 bases. This CDR3 has 13 residues. The CDR3 bases are TGTGCCAGTAGGACAGGGGCCACCGGGGAGCTGTTTTTT. Translating it yields CASRTGATGELFF.

The chain links TRBV28 to TRBJ1-5; TRBD1 matches at 7 bases. The germline CDR1 and CDR2 sequences are MDHEN and SYDVKM. The trim removed 3 bases at V and 8 bases at J, leaving 10 bases unmatched. The length of the CDR3 is 15 residues. CDR3 sequence (DNA): TGTGCCAGCAGTTTCCTCGACAGGGTCACCGAGCCCCAGCATTTT. This sequence encodes CASSFLDRVTEPQHF.

The chain joins TRBV2 to TRBJ2-7; D remains ambiguous. Germline CDR1 and CDR2: SNHLY and FYNNEI. The germline V and J ends were trimmed by 10 bases and 0 bases, with 19 bases remaining between them. The CDR3 runs 15 residues. The CDR3 sequence: CATRTRYRNSYEQYF. The CDR3 coding sequence is TGTGCCACTCGCACCCGGTACAGAAACTCCTACGAGCAGTACTTC. The full variable domain, completed using reference TRBV2 and TRBJ2-7, is EPEVTQTPSHQVTQMGQEVILRCVPISNHLYFYWYRQILGQKVEFLVSFYNNEISEKSEIFDDQFSVERPDGSNFTLKIRSTKLEDSAMYFCATRTRYRNSYEQYFGPGTRLTVT.

This clone was recorded only once. The genes are TRBV28 and TRBJ1-2, with D possibly TRBD1 on 6 matching bases. The CDR3 totals 14 residues. Germline values: CDR1 MDHEN, CDR2 SYDVKM. V was pared by 5 bases and J by 7 bases, with 17 bases between. The CDR3 here is CASSPDSRRGGYTF. The CDR3 DNA reads TGTGCCAGCAGTCCGGACAGTCGGAGAGGTGGCTACACCTTC.

The chain has TRBV2 and TRBJ2-2; the D gene is possibly TRBD1 (6 bases). Germline CDR1 reads SNHLY; CDR2 reads FYNNEI. Deletions cut 6 bases from V and 2 bases from J, with 16 bases between. The CDR3 sequence is 16 residues long. In DNA, the CDR3 is TGTGCCAGCAGAGGGGGACGAACCTTCAACACCGGGGAGCTGTTTTTT. Translated: CASRGGRTFNTGELFF.

The CDR3 coding sequence is TGTGCCAGCAATTTTAAAGCCAAAAACATTCAGTACTTC. Translated, it gives CASNFKAKNIQYF. The chain employs TRBV2 and TRBJ2-4, with D uncertain. Per the germline V gene, CDR1 is SNHLY and CDR2 is FYNNEI. The V gene lost 7 bases and the J gene lost 0 bases, with 7 bases spanning the gap. This CDR3 spans 13 amino acids.

In this sample, this clone turned up a few times. V is TRBV4-1 and J is TRBJ2-7; 10 bases map to TRBD2. This CDR3 spans 16 amino acids. Trimming cost V 0 bases and J 3 bases; bases outside gene matches: 5. Germline V CDR1 and CDR2: MGHRA, YSYEKL. CDR3 sequence reads: CASSQERTSGSYEQYF. In nucleotides, the CDR3 is TGCGCCAGCAGCCAAGAAAGGACTAGCGGTAGCTACGAGCAGTACTTC.

The chain uses TRBV19 and TRBJ2-5; D may be TRBD1 (6 bases). Trimming pared 5 bases from V and 3 bases from J, leaving 16 bases between. The germline V gene encodes CDR1 LNHDA and CDR2 SQIVND (reference sequence). The CDR3 is 15 residues long. In DNA form, the CDR3 reads TGTGCCAGTAGTTCCGGGACATCAATAGAAGAGACCCAGTACTTC. It translates to CASSSGTSIEETQYF.

Comment on this clone: Other DNA sequences of this sample code for an identical CDR3. Here the CDR3 reads CASSSRQGEAGELFF. In DNA, the CDR3 is TGTGCCAGCAGCTCACGACAGGGGGAGGCCGGGGAGCTGTTTTTT. The V call is TRBV5-4, the J call TRBJ2-2; 9 bases match TRBD1. The V and J ends lost 3 bases and 6 bases, in that order; junction bases with no gene match: 6. CDR1 SGHNT and CDR2 YYREEE come from the germline V gene (reference sequence). The CDR3 runs 15 residues.

The chain has TRBV5-1 and TRBJ2-5; D remains ambiguous. V was clipped by 5 bases and J by 3 bases, with 17 bases between them. The CDR3 totals 15 residues. CDR1 is SGHRS and CDR2 is YFSETQ in the germline V gene. The CDR3, as DNA: TGCGCCAGCAGTTTAGGCCTAGAGGAGAAAGAGACCCAGTACTTC. Its protein is CASSLGLEEKETQYF.

The V and J genes are TRBV29-1 and TRBJ2-7; 9 nucleotides align to TRBD2. The CDR3 is 16 residues long. The germline V gene encodes CDR1 SQVTM and CDR2 ANQGSEA. V was pared by 0 bases and J by 7 bases, with 13 bases of the junction left unmatched. For the CDR3, the DNA is TGCAGCGTTGAAGACCTTAGCGGGAGAGATTCAAGGGAGCAGTACTTC. Its translation: CSVEDLSGRDSREQYF.

This clone was observed a handful of times. The chain recombines TRBV12-5 with TRBJ1-5; 9 positions agree with TRBD1. CDR1 and CDR2 from the germline V gene are LGHNT and FRNRAP. The CDR3 contains 15 residues. The junction had 4 bases not matched to a gene; V was cut back by 3 bases and J by 4 bases. Here the CDR3 DNA reads TGTGCTAGTGGTTTTGGACAGGGGAGTAATCAGCCCCAGCATTTT. Translated: CASGFGQGSNQPQHF.

The count of this clone is one. The chain uses TRBV7-2 and TRBJ2-3; 8 bases are shared with TRBD1. J gave up 4 bases and V 3 bases, and 3 bases lay outside the gene matches. This CDR3 has 14 amino acids. The germline V gene has CDR1 SGHTA and CDR2 FQGNSA. The CDR3 region is CASSLGQAADTQYF. As DNA, the CDR3 is TGTGCCAGCAGCTTGGGACAGGCCGCAGATACGCAGTATTTT.

The chain employs TRBV4-1 and TRBJ2-1; 7 nucleotides align to TRBD1. Losses at the gene ends were 1 base for V and 6 bases for J; bases not matched to a gene: 6. Germline assignment: CDR1 MGHRA and CDR2 YSYEKL. This CDR3 is 15 amino acids long. CDR3 residues: CASSQGQGGGNEQFF. CDR3 nucleotide sequence: TGCGCCAGCAGCCAAGGACAGGGTGGAGGCAATGAGCAGTTCTTC.

The rearrangement uses TRBV6-1 and TRBJ2-5; 10 bases match TRBD1. Trimming at V came to 7 bases and at J to 4 bases, leaving 9 bases not matched to a gene. The CDR3 is 15 amino acids. Per germline, CDR1 MNHNS and CDR2 SASEGT. CDR3 region: CASNPTGGVRETQYF. The CDR3 nucleotides read TGTGCCAGCAACCCGACAGGGGGCGTCCGAGAGACCCAGTACTTC.

The rearrangement uses TRBV11-2 and TRBJ2-2, with TRBD2 matching 7 bases. Germline V CDR1 and CDR2: SGHAT, FQNNGV. The CDR3 is 16 residues long. V gave up 2 bases and J gave up 6 bases; unmatched junction bases: 9. The CDR3 sequence: CASSLSRRGLAGELFF. CDR3 DNA sequence: TGTGCCAGCAGCTTATCCCGGCGGGGGTTAGCCGGGGAGCTGTTTTTT.

V gene TRBV28 combines with J gene TRBJ2-5, with D possibly being TRBD1 (5 bases). Trimming stripped 3 bases from V and 3 bases from J, with 8 bases between. The CDR3 is made up of 13 amino acids. The germline gives CDR1 MDHEN, CDR2 SYDVKM. The CDR3 loop reads CASSFGREETQYF. CDR3 DNA: TGTGCCAGCAGTTTCGGCAGGGAAGAGACCCAGTACTTC.